This paragraph reports one T cell receptor (beta chain). This entry comes from a study of blood T cells in healthy people across ages. The CDR3 covers 12 residues. V lost 7 bases, J lost 11 bases, and 17 bases lay in between. It was with a sample-barcoded 5' primer and a J-beta primer mix that a second PCR of roughly 7 to 11 cycles was run. Each CDR3 protein gets one entry after TCRdb re-called the 5' RACE reads with MiXCR. The data hold over 1.5 million distinct CDR3 sequences, with roughly 52% observed a single time. The gene calls are TRBV12-3 or TRBV12-4 and TRBJ2-5, with D unclear. Sequencing input: blood. The clonotype comes from a middle-aged woman in good health. CDR3 region: CASTTLGGEQYF. The CDR3 bases are TGTGCCAGCACCACCCTGGGTGGTGAGCAGTACTTC.